Listed below are T cell receptor beta chains from one sample, sequenced in a study of identical twins. One entry per CDR3 protein results from TCRdb running MiXCR on the 5' RACE reads. The repertoire has roughly 1.6 million distinct CDR3 sequences, under 35% of them found once; the top ten carry over 0.25%. The sequencing input was cord blood. The receptor set was obtained from a newborn girl in good health. Each CDR3 is given with its conserved first and last residue. D genes are given only for firm matches. The size entry is marked missing in some rows and otherwise reads once, few, many or a size class.

>TRBD2|few|17|TRBV7-2|TRBJ2-7
CASSLASSPSGTYEQYF
TGTGCCAGCAGCTTAGCAAGCTCGCCTAGCGGGACGTACGAGCAGTACTTC
>.|.|14|TRBV11-2|TRBJ2-2
CASSSQGYTGELFF
TGTGCCAGCAGCTCACAGGGCTACACCGGGGAGCTGTTTTTT
>TRBD1|once|16|TRBV5-4|TRBJ2-7
CASSSYPTTGVYEQYF
TGTGCCAGCAGCTCCTATCCCACAACAGGGGTTTACGAGCAGTACTTC
>TRBD1|once|13|TRBV29-1|TRBJ2-1
CSVATGGGETQFF
TGCAGCGTTGCAACAGGGGGCGGGGAGACCCAGTTCTTC
>TRBD2|few|17|TRBV7-8|TRBJ2-3
CASSLTLNSGSTDTQYF
TGTGCCAGCAGCTTAACCCTAAATAGCGGGAGTACAGATACGCAGTATTTT
>TRBD1|many|11|TRBV28|TRBJ2-1
CASSTGVWQFF
TGTGCCAGCAGCACAGGGGTTTGGCAGTTCTTC
>TRBD2|few|17|TRBV9|TRBJ2-3
CASSVGTSATSTDTQYF
TGTGCCAGCAGCGTGGGGACTAGCGCTACTAGCACAGATACGCAGTATTTT
>TRBD1|.|15|TRBV6-6|TRBJ1-6
CASSYGTGYNSPLHF
TGTGCCAGCAGTTACGGGACAGGATATAATTCACCCCTCCACTTT
>.|.|13|TRBV27|TRBJ2-5
CASSLGVGGEQYF
TGTGCCAGCAGTTTAGGAGTAGGGGGTGAGCAGTACTTC
>.|few|14|TRBV5-1|TRBJ2-3
CASSLETITDTQYF
TGCGCCAGCAGCTTGGAAACGATCACGGATACGCAGTATTTT
>TRBD1|.|16|TRBV18|TRBJ1-1
CASSPSNRGQNTEAFF
TGTGCCAGCTCACCCTCCAATAGGGGGCAGAACACTGAAGCTTTCTTT
>TRBD2|.|16|TRBV6-5|TRBJ2-5
CASSYSDGRFGETQYF
TGTGCCAGCAGTTACTCCGACGGGAGGTTTGGGGAGACCCAGTACTTC
>.|once|14|TRBV5-1|TRBJ1-6
CASSLGEANSPLHF
TGCGCCAGCAGCTTGGGGGAGGCCAATTCACCCCTCCACTTT
>.|.|13|TRBV2|TRBJ1-5
CASKEGGPGPQHF
TGTGCCAGCAAAGAGGGGGGCCCGGGGCCCCAGCATTTT
>.|.|17|TRBV6-5|TRBJ1-4
CASSYSPSAMRGGKLFF
TGTGCCAGCAGTTATTCCCCGAGTGCCATGAGGGGGGGAAAACTGTTTTTT
>.|few|13|TRBV4-1|TRBJ1-2
CASSQVPSYGYTF
TGCGCCAGCAGCCAAGTGCCCTCCTATGGCTACACCTTC
>TRBD1|few|16|TRBV19|TRBJ1-5
CASSILGTGGNQPQHF
TGTGCCAGTAGTATTCTGGGGACAGGGGGCAATCAGCCCCAGCATTTT
>.|.|14|TRBV5-1|TRBJ2-5
CASSLGTEEETQYF
TGCGCCAGCAGCTTGGGGACAGAGGAAGAGACCCAGTACTTC
>.|.|11|TRBV25-1|TRBJ2-3
CAGDLLGAQYF
TGTGCCGGCGACCTATTGGGCGCGCAGTATTTT
>.|.|15|TRBV11-1|TRBJ2-2
CASSQPGFFTGELFF
TGTGCCAGCAGTCAACCAGGGTTTTTCACCGGGGAGCTGTTTTTT
>.|.|16|TRBV15|TRBJ2-1
CATSPTTGNSYNEQFF
TGTGCCACCAGTCCCACGACTGGAAACTCCTACAATGAGCAGTTCTTC
>TRBD1|.|15|TRBV12-3/TRBV12-4|TRBJ1-1
CASSFADRAGTEAFF
TGTGCCAGCAGTTTCGCGGACAGGGCAGGCACTGAAGCTTTCTTT
>.|once|15|TRBV5-1|TRBJ2-5
CASSFPTVFQETQYF
TGCGCCAGCAGCTTCCCAACAGTCTTCCAAGAGACCCAGTACTTC
>TRBD1|many|15|TRBV29-1|TRBJ2-1
CSASAQGAPYNEQFF
TGCAGCGCTTCCGCACAGGGGGCGCCTTACAATGAGCAGTTCTTC
>.|few|15|TRBV7-9|TRBJ2-1
CASGPRRGSTATQFF
TGTGCCAGCGGCCCTCGACGGGGCTCGACAGCTACTCAGTTCTTC
>TRBD1|many|14|TRBV10-3|TRBJ2-7
CAISPDRVPYEQYF
TGTGCCATCAGCCCCGACAGGGTACCCTACGAGCAGTACTTC
>.|few|15|TRBV7-8|TRBJ2-1
CASSSRGPRDNEQFF
TGTGCCAGCAGCTCGCGGGGGCCCAGAGACAATGAGCAGTTCTTC
>.|once|16|TRBV6-7|TRBJ1-5
CASSYSWVSSGQHQHF
TGTGCCAGCAGTTACTCCTGGGTCTCATCGGGTCAGCACCAGCATTTT
>TRBD2|.|15|TRBV7-2|TRBJ2-3
CASSLREGLTDTQYF
TGTGCCAGCAGCTTGCGGGAGGGCCTCACAGATACGCAGTATTTT
>.|.|16|TRBV11-2|TRBJ2-1
CASSLEVWGSYNEQFF
TGTGCCAGCAGCTTAGAAGTGTGGGGCTCCTACAATGAGCAGTTCTTC
>TRBD2|once|16|TRBV5-1|TRBJ2-7
CASSFGLAGRSYEQYF
TGCGCCAGCAGCTTTGGTTTAGCGGGACGAAGTTACGAGCAGTACTTC
>TRBD2|few|15|TRBV20-1|TRBJ2-1
CSATLLAGGWNEQFF
TGCAGTGCTACCCTACTAGCGGGGGGTTGGAATGAGCAGTTCTTC
>.|few|15|TRBV12-3/TRBV12-4|TRBJ2-7
CASSLMTGPSYEQYF
TGTGCCAGCAGTTTAATGACAGGCCCCTCCTACGAGCAGTACTTC
>.|.|15|TRBV10-3|TRBJ2-3
CAISATGAITDTQYF
TGTGCCATCAGTGCAACCGGGGCCATCACAGATACGCAGTATTTT
>.|.|16|TRBV14|TRBJ2-3
CASSQRLPRSTDTQYF
TGTGCCAGCAGCCAACGCCTACCCCGTAGCACAGATACGCAGTATTTT
>TRBD2|.|14|TRBV3-1|TRBJ2-2
CATLAGGLFGELFF
TGTGCCACACTAGCGGGAGGATTGTTCGGGGAGCTGTTTTTT
>.|.|14|TRBV20-1|TRBJ2-5
CSARDKGAQETQYF
TGCAGTGCTAGAGACAAGGGCGCGCAAGAGACCCAGTACTTC
>.|few|15|TRBV27|TRBJ2-7
CASSSPNFPSYEQYF
TGTGCCAGCAGTTCCCCGAACTTTCCATCCTACGAGCAGTACTTC
>.|.|15|TRBV6-7|TRBJ2-7
CASSYAMRGRHEQYF
TGTGCCAGCAGTTACGCAATGAGGGGGAGACACGAGCAGTACTTC
>.|few|17|TRBV5-1|TRBJ2-3
CASSFGYFGLGTDTQYF
TGCGCCAGCAGCTTTGGGTACTTCGGCCTAGGCACAGATACGCAGTATTTT
>.|.|15|TRBV10-3|TRBJ2-7
CAISDSQRIQETRYF
TGTGCCATCAGTGACTCCCAGCGGATACAAGAGACCCGGTACTTC
>.|.|13|TRBV2|TRBJ1-1
CASSDESDTEAFF
TGTGCCAGCAGTGATGAGAGCGACACTGAAGCTTTCTTT
>.|once|11|TRBV20-1|TRBJ1-5
CSASENQPQHF
TGCAGTGCTAGCGAAAATCAGCCCCAGCATTTT
>.|few|14|TRBV7-9|TRBJ2-1
CASTSVLAYNEQFF
TGTGCCAGCACAAGCGTCTTGGCCTACAATGAGCAGTTCTTC
>.|many|12|TRBV4-2|TRBJ2-3
CASSPRMDTQYF
TGTGCCAGCAGTCCCCGGATGGATACGCAGTATTTT
>TRBD1|.|15|TRBV12-3/TRBV12-4|TRBJ1-1
CASSPSGTVITEAFF
TGTGCCAGCAGTCCCTCCGGGACAGTGATCACTGAAGCTTTCTTT
>.|few|14|TRBV12-3/TRBV12-4|TRBJ1-2
CASSFRGGLAGYTF
TGTGCCAGCAGTTTTCGCGGGGGACTTGCGGGCTACACCTTC
>.|few|15|TRBV12-3/TRBV12-4|TRBJ2-1
CASSYGGRPYNEQFF
TGTGCCAGCAGTTACGGAGGGAGACCCTACAATGAGCAGTTCTTC
>.|.|16|TRBV10-3|TRBJ2-1
CAISYTSYNDCNEQFF
TGTGCCATCAGTTACACTAGCTATAACGATTGCAATGAGCAGTTCTTC
>.|.|15|TRBV19|TRBJ2-3
CASSIASGGGDTQYF
TGTGCCAGTAGTATAGCGTCAGGTGGCGGAGATACGCAGTATTTT
>TRBD1|.|12|TRBV7-9|TRBJ1-5
CVSSLDRGQQHF
TGTGTCAGCAGCCTAGACAGGGGACAGCAGCATTTT
>.|few|16|TRBV20-1|TRBJ2-7
CSAREPRFASSYEQYF
TGCAGTGCTAGAGAGCCCCGATTCGCGTCTTCCTACGAGCAGTACTTC
>.|.|18|TRBV6-1|TRBJ1-5
CASTYMGLRGLSNQPQHF
TGTGCCAGCACATACATGGGTTTGCGGGGCCTTAGCAATCAGCCCCAGCATTTT
>.|few|13|TRBV15|TRBJ2-2
CATSGPNTGELFF
TGTGCCACCAGCGGCCCCAACACCGGGGAGCTGTTTTTT
>TRBD2|.|17|TRBV4-2|TRBJ2-5
CASSQVVSAGAGYEQYF
TGTGCCAGCAGCCAAGTGGTCTCTGCGGGAGCGGGCTATGAGCAGTACTTC
>.|few|15|TRBV5-1|TRBJ2-1
CASSLEVRRTAFQFF
TGCGCCAGCAGCTTGGAGGTCCGGAGGACAGCCTTCCAGTTCTTC
>TRBD1|few|17|TRBV27|TRBJ1-2
CASSLSYPTGGAYGYTF
TGTGCCAGCAGTTTATCTTACCCCACAGGGGGCGCCTATGGCTACACCTTC
>.|few|15|TRBV6-2/TRBV6-3|TRBJ1-6
CASTSGPRYNSPLHF
TGTGCCAGCACCTCGGGACCGCGATATAATTCACCCCTCCACTTT
>.|once|18|TRBV14|TRBJ1-1
CASSQEKMPTAQNTEAFF
TGTGCCAGCAGCCAAGAAAAGATGCCGACAGCACAGAACACTGAAGCTTTCTTT
>.|.|13|TRBV15|TRBJ2-3
CATRKGSTDTQYF
TGTGCCACCAGAAAGGGGAGCACAGATACGCAGTATTTT